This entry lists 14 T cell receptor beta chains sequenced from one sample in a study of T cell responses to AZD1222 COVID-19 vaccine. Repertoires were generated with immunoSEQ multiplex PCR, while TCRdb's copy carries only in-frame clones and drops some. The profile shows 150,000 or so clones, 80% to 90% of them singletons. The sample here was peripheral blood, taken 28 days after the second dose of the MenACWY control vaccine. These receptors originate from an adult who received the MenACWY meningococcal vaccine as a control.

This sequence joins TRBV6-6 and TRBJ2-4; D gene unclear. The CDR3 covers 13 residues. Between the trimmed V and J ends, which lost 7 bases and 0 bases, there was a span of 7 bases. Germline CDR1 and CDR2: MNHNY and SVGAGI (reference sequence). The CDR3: CASKILAKNIQYF. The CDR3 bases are TGTGCCAGCAAAATCCTAGCCAAAAACATTCAGTACTTC.

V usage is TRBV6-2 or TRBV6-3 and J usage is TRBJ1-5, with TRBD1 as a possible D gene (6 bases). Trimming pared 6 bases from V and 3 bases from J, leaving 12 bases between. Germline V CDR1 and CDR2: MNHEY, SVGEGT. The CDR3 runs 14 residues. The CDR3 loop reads CASSRRGFNQPQHF. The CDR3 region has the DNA TGTGCCAGCAGCCGCAGGGGATTCAATCAGCCCCAGCATTTT.

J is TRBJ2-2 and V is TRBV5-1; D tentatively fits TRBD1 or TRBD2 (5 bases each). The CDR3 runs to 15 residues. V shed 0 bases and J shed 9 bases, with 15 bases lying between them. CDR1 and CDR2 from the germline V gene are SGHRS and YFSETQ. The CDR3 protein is CASSLDGARGRELFF. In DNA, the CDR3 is TGCGCCAGCAGCTTGGACGGGGCTCGTGGCCGGGAGCTGTTTTTT. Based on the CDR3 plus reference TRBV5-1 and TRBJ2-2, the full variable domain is KAGVTQTPRYLIKTRGQQVTLSCSPISGHRSVSWYQQTPGQGLQFLFEYFSETQRNKGNFPGRFSGRQFSNSRSEMNVSTLELGDSALYLCASSLDGARGRELFFGEGSRLTVL.

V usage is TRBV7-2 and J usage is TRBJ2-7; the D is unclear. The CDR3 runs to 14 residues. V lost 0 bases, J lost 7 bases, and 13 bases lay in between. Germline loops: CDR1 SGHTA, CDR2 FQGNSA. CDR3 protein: CASSLAPAVGEQYF. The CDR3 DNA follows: TGTGCCAGCAGCTTAGCGCCGGCGGTGGGGGAGCAGTACTTC.

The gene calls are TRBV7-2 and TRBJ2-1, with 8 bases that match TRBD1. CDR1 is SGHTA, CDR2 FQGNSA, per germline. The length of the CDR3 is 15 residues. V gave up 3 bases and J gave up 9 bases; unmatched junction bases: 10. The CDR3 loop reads CASSLWTGRFGEQFF. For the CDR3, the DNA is TGTGCCAGCAGCTTGTGGACAGGGAGGTTTGGTGAGCAGTTCTTC.

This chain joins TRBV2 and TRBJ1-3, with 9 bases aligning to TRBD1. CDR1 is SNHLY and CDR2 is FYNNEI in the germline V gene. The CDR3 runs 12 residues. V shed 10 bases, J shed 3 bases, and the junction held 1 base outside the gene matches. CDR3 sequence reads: CATGQGGNTIYF. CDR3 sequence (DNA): TGTGCCACGGGACAGGGTGGAAACACCATATATTTT.

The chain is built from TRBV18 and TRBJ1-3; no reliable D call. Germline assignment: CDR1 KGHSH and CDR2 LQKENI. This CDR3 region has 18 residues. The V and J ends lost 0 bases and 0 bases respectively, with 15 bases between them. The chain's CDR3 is CASSPPMGDWVSGNTIYF. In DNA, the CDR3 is TGTGCCAGCTCACCACCGATGGGTGACTGGGTCTCTGGAAACACCATATATTTT.

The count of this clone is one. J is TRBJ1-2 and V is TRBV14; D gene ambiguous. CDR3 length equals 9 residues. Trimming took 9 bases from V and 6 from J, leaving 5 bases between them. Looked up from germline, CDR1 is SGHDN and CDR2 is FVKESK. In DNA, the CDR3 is TGTGCCAGGCCCGATGGCTACACCTTC. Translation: CARPDGYTF.

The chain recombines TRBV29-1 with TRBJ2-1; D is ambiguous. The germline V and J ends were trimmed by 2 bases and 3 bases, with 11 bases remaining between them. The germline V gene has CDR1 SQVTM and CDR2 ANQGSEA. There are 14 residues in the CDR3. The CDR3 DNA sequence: TGCAGCGTTGAAAGTGGAGCAGTCTACAATGAGCAGTTCTTC. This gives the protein CSVESGAVYNEQFF.

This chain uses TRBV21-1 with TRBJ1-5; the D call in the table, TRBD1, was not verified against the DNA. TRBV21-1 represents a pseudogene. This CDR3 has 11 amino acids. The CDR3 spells CASSPDQPQHF. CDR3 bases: TGTGCCAGCAGCCCAGATCAGCCCCAGCATTTT.

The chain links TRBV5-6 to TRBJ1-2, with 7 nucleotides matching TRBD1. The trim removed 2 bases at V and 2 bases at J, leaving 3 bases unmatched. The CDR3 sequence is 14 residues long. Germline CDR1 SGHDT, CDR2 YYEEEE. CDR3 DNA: TGTGCCAGCAGCTTAACAGGGGTCAACTATGGCTACACCTTC. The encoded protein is CASSLTGVNYGYTF.

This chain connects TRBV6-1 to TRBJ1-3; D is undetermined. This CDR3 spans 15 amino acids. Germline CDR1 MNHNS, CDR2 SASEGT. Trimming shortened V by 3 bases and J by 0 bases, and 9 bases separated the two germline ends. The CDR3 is CASSDIFGSGNTIYF. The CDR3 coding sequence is TGTGCCAGCAGTGACATCTTTGGCTCTGGAAACACCATATATTTT.

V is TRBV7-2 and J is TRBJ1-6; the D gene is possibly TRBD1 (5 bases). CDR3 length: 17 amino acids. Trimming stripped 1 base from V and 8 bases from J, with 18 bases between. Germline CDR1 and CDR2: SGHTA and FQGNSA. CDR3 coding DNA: TGTGCCAGCAGCTTAGTAGTGGATAGGTGGGGGGATTCACCCCTCCACTTT. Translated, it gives CASSLVVDRWGDSPLHF. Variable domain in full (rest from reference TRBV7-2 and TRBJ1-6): GAGVSQSPSNKVTEKGKDVELRCDPISGHTALYWYRQSLGQGLEFLIYFQGNSAPDKSGLPSDRFSAERTGGSVSTLTIQRTQQEDSAVYLCASSLVVDRWGDSPLHFGNGTRLTVT.

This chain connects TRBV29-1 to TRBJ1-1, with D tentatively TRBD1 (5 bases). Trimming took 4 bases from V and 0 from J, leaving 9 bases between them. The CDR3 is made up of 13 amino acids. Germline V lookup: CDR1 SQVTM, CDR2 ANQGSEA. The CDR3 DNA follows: TGCAGCGTTGGAAGGGGCCTGAACACTGAAGCTTTCTTT. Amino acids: CSVGRGLNTEAFF.